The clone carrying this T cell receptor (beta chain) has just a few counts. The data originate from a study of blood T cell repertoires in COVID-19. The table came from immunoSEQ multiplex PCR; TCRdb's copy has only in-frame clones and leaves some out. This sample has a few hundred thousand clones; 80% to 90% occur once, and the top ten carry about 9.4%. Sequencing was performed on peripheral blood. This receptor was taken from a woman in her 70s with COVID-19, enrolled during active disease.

The CDR3 DNA sequence: TGTGCCAGCAGTTTATTCCGCGGGATGGGAGGAACTAATGAAAAACTGTTTTTT. Translated: CASSLFRGMGGTNEKLFF. The chain recombines TRBV28 with TRBJ1-4; D gene ambiguous. Trimming removed 1 base at V and 1 base at J, with 16 bases between. Germline CDR1 MDHEN, CDR2 SYDVKM. The CDR3 has 18 residues.